The 29 T cell receptor beta chains below all came from one sample that was sequenced in a study of blood T cell repertoires in COVID-19. The data were produced by immunoSEQ multiplex PCR, yet TCRdb's version contains in-frame clones alone and is incomplete. Here the sample spans roughly 140,000 clones, about 86% being singletons. The sample comprised PBMCs or T cells enriched from blood (not recorded which). The source is a man in his fifties who had recovered from COVID-19.

This chain connects TRBV19 to TRBJ2-7, with TRBD1 matching 12 bases. Germline V gene sequence: CDR1 LNHDA, CDR2 SQIVND (reference sequence). The length of the CDR3 is 16 residues. J gave up 5 bases and V 5 bases, and 10 bases lay outside the gene matches. This chain's CDR3 is CASSRNRDRGRDEQYF. The CDR3 DNA sequence: TGTGCCAGTAGTCGTAACCGGGACAGGGGGCGCGACGAGCAGTACTTC.

J is TRBJ2-1 and V is TRBV5-6, with D possibly TRBD2 on 5 matching bases. V gave up 0 bases and J gave up 10 bases, with 17 bases separating them. Germline V gene data show CDR1 as SGHDT and CDR2 as YYEEEE. CDR3 length: 15 residues. CDR3 nucleotide sequence: TGTGCCAGCAGCTTGGCCGGACGAGCGGTCAAGGAGCAGTTCTTC. Translation gives CASSLAGRAVKEQFF.

The V call is TRBV4-1, the J call TRBJ1-6; D perhaps matches TRBD1 (5 bases). The CDR3 is 15 residues long. V dropped 4 bases and J dropped 8 bases, with 15 bases sitting between them. Germline V gene data show CDR1 as MGHRA and CDR2 as YSYEKL. CDR3 amino acids: CASSPGTGGYSPLHF. CDR3 nucleotide sequence: TGCGCCAGCAGCCCCGGGACGGGGGGATATTCACCCCTCCACTTT.

This clone has only one observation. The V call is TRBV9, the J call TRBJ2-7; D remains unclear. CDR1 SGDLS and CDR2 YYNGEE come from the germline V gene. The V end was cut by 0 bases, the J end by 3 bases, with 13 bases between. This CDR3 has 15 residues. This chain's CDR3 is CASSVGSGGGYEQYF. CDR3 in DNA: TGTGCCAGCAGCGTAGGATCTGGCGGCGGCTACGAGCAGTACTTC.

The chain has TRBV12-3 or TRBV12-4 and TRBJ1-2, with 9 bases fitting TRBD1. The CDR3 runs 13 residues. V was pared by 4 bases and J by 5 bases, with 2 bases of the junction left unmatched. DNA for the CDR3: TGTGCCAGCAGTTCGGGACAGGGTTATGGCTACACCTTC. The encoded protein is CASSSGQGYGYTF.

Only a few counts were recorded for this clone. The rearrangement links TRBV7-7 to TRBJ2-1; D unclear. Germline-derived CDR1 and CDR2 are SSHAT and FNYEAQ (reference sequence). V was cut by 5 bases and J by 2 bases, with 13 bases left in between. The length of the CDR3 is 15 residues. The CDR3, as DNA: TGTGCCAGCAGCCCCCAGGAAACCGCCTACAATGAGCAGTTCTTC. Amino acids: CASSPQETAYNEQFF.

This clone has only a few counts. The V and J genes are TRBV7-9 and TRBJ1-1; no clear D. V lost 0 bases and J lost 1, with 6 bases in between. The CDR3 is 14 residues long. Germline V gives CDR1 SEHNR, CDR2 FQNEAQ (reference sequence). The CDR3 loop is CASSLAIENTEAFF. CDR3 in DNA: TGTGCCAGCAGCTTAGCGATAGAGAACACTGAAGCTTTCTTT.

The chain is built from TRBV2 and TRBJ2-7; D perhaps matches TRBD1 (6 bases). V was pared by 1 base and J by 1 base, with 8 bases between. The germline gives CDR1 SNHLY, CDR2 FYNNEI. The CDR3 covers 14 residues. As DNA, the CDR3 is TGTGCCAGCAGTGAAGAGGGGGAGTCCTACGAGCAGTACTTC. This gives the protein CASSEEGESYEQYF.

This clone has just a few counts. This chain uses TRBV19 with TRBJ1-5; 8 nucleotides match TRBD1. CDR3 size: 15 residues. Trimming took 7 bases from V and 1 from J; bases not matched to a gene: 6. From germline, CDR1 is LNHDA and CDR2 SQIVND (reference sequence). This CDR3 reads CASNFQGASNQPQHF. The CDR3 nucleotides are TGTGCCAGTAATTTCCAGGGGGCAAGCAATCAGCCCCAGCATTTT.

The V call is TRBV30, the J call TRBJ1-5, with D possibly TRBD1 on 5 matching bases. There are 14 residues in the CDR3. The ends were cut back, 2 bases at V and 3 bases at J, with 11 bases in the middle. The V gene's germline CDR1 is GTSNPN and CDR2 SVGIG (reference sequence). For the CDR3, the DNA is TGTGCCTGGAGTCGCAGGACAAACAATCAGCCCCAGCATTTT. Its translation: CAWSRRTNNQPQHF.

This chain uses TRBV15 with TRBJ2-5; 12 bases are shared with TRBD1. Germline-derived CDR1 and CDR2 are LNHNV and YYDKDF (reference sequence). CDR3 length: 16 amino acids. Losses at the gene ends were 0 bases for V and 8 bases for J; bases not matched to a gene: 7. CDR3 region: CATSRDLGQGANTQYF. In nucleotides, the CDR3 is TGTGCCACCAGCAGAGATTTGGGACAGGGGGCGAATACCCAGTACTTC. The complete variable domain, with remaining parts taken from reference TRBV15 and TRBJ2-5, reads DAMVIQNPRYQVTQFGKPVTLSCSQTLNHNVMYWYQQKSSQAPKLLFHYYDKDFNNEADTPDNFQSRRPNTSFCFLDIRSPGLGDTAMYLCATSRDLGQGANTQYFGPGTRLLVL.

The rearrangement links TRBV7-9 to TRBJ2-3; 9 bases are shared with TRBD1. CDR3 length: 15 residues. The germline CDR1 and CDR2 sequences are SEHNR and FQNEAQ (reference sequence). J lost 6 bases, V lost 0 bases, and 4 bases had no gene match. The CDR3 coding sequence is TGTGCCAGCAGCTTAGCCTCCACAGGGGGCGATACGCAGTATTTT. This translates into CASSLASTGGDTQYF. Full variable domain (rest looked up from reference TRBV7-9 and TRBJ2-3): DTGVSQNPRHKITKRGQNVTFRCDPISEHNRLYWYRQTLGQGPEFLTYFQNEAQLEKSRLLSDRFSAERPKGSFSTLEIQRTEQGDSAMYLCASSLASTGGDTQYFGPGTRLTVL.

The J gene is TRBJ1-2, the V gene TRBV29-1; TRBD1 agrees at 8 bases. The CDR3 consists of 18 residues. The germline CDR1 and CDR2 sequences are SQVTM and ANQGSEA. V dropped 0 bases and J dropped 1; count of bases not matched to a gene: 13. The CDR3 spells CSVEDWGLGQAINYGYTF. The CDR3 DNA follows: TGCAGCGTTGAAGATTGGGGACTGGGACAGGCGATTAACTATGGCTACACCTTC.

This chain uses TRBV7-6 with TRBJ2-1; 8 bases are a match to TRBD2. Looked up from germline, CDR1 is SGHVS and CDR2 is FNYEAQ. V was pared by 5 bases and J by 2 bases, with 8 bases of the junction left unmatched. The CDR3 extends over 16 amino acids. In nucleotides, the CDR3 is TGTGCCAGCAGCCCCACTAGCGGTTCTGCCTACAATGAGCAGTTCTTC. Translating it yields CASSPTSGSAYNEQFF.

The V and J genes are TRBV4-1 and TRBJ1-2, with 8 bases fitting TRBD1. The CDR3 totals 15 residues. Germline CDR1 is MGHRA and CDR2 is YSYEKL. V trimming: 0 bases; J trimming: 7 bases; junction bases outside the gene matches: 7. CDR3 in DNA: TGCGCCAGCAGCCAAGATCCAGGGGGCCATGGTGGCTACACCTTC. Its translation is CASSQDPGGHGGYTF.

The chain recombines TRBV3-1 (or the pseudogene TRBV3-2) with TRBJ1-6; D perhaps matches TRBD1 (6 bases). V was shortened by 4 bases and J by 7 bases, with 11 bases between the two germline ends. CDR1 and CDR2 (germline): LGHDT, YNNKEL (reference sequence). The CDR3 is 14 residues long. CDR3 loop: CASSLTGRNSPLHF. In nucleotides, the CDR3 is TGTGCCAGCAGCCTTACAGGGCGGAATTCACCCCTCCACTTT.

Remarks on this clone: At the DNA level, this CDR3 is encoded by other sequences in the same sample as well. This chain uses TRBV15 with TRBJ2-1; D remains unclear. The CDR3 covers 14 residues. V dropped 0 bases and J dropped 6 bases, with 9 bases sitting between them. The germline gives CDR1 LNHNV, CDR2 YYDKDF (reference sequence). For the CDR3, the DNA is TGTGCCACCAGCAGAGATCTGGCATCCAATGAGCAGTTCTTC. It codes for CATSRDLASNEQFF.

The chain couples TRBV19 to TRBJ2-1; TRBD2 matches 7 bases. This CDR3 contains 16 residues. Germline assignment: CDR1 LNHDA and CDR2 SQIVND (reference sequence). After removal of 6 bases from V and 5 bases from J, the junction contained 13 bases not matched to a gene. The DNA of the CDR3 is TGTGCCAGTAGGGGCCTCGAAGCGGGGCCTAACAATGAGCAGTTCTTC. Protein: CASRGLEAGPNNEQFF.

This sequence joins TRBV7-2 and TRBJ2-2; unclear D gene. The germline CDR1 and CDR2 sequences are SGHTA and FQGNSA. The V and J ends lost 5 bases and 6 bases respectively, with 10 bases between them. This CDR3 has 13 amino acids. As DNA, the CDR3 is TGTGCCAGCAGCCACGACTGGCCCGGGGAGCTGTTTTTT. Translated, it gives CASSHDWPGELFF.

The rearrangement joins TRBV19 to TRBJ1-2, with no clear D. Germline assignment: CDR1 LNHDA and CDR2 SQIVND (reference sequence). Trimming removed 3 bases at V and 6 bases at J, with 11 bases between. The CDR3 has 13 residues. CDR3 loop: CASSMWQEDGYTF. For the CDR3, the DNA is TGTGCCAGTAGTATGTGGCAGGAGGATGGCTACACCTTC.

The chain carries TRBV12-3 or TRBV12-4 and TRBJ1-4; D is ambiguous. V gave up 5 bases and J gave up 8 bases, with 12 bases separating them. This CDR3 has 13 residues. The DNA for the CDR3 is TGTGCCAGCAGTCCCCGCTGGGAGGAAAAACTGTTTTTT. Its translation: CASSPRWEEKLFF.

The chain couples TRBV19 to TRBJ2-5, with 7 bases lining up with TRBD1. This CDR3 contains 13 residues. Germline V gene sequence: CDR1 LNHDA, CDR2 SQIVND (reference sequence). V was pared by 9 bases and J by 2 bases, with 6 bases of the junction left unmatched. The CDR3 DNA reads as TGTGCCAGCCAACAGGGGTGGCAAGAGACCCAGTACTTC. Its protein is CASQQGWQETQYF.

DNA for the CDR3: TGTGCCATCAGTGAGCCCAGGGGGTCTCTCCTCCACTTT. Residues: CAISEPRGSLLHF. The chain combines TRBV10-3 with TRBJ1-6, with 7 bases lining up with TRBD1. V shed 2 bases and J 15 bases; nucleotides not matched to a gene: 7. CDR3 size: 13 residues. Germline V gene sequence: CDR1 ENHRY, CDR2 SYGVKD.

V gene TRBV18 combines with J gene TRBJ2-1, with D perhaps matching TRBD1 (6 bases). The CDR3 is 15 amino acids. The germline V gene has CDR1 KGHSH and CDR2 LQKENI. V was cut by 6 bases and J by 0 bases, with 12 bases left in between. DNA of the CDR3: TGTGCCAGCTCTCCTGGGACAAGCTCCTACAATGAGCAGTTCTTC. This translates into CASSPGTSSYNEQFF.

This clone was seen a single time. The DNA of the CDR3 is TGTGCCAGCAGCCACACAGGGACCACTGAAGCTTTCTTT. Protein: CASSHTGTTEAFF. This chain uses TRBV3-1 (or the pseudogene TRBV3-2) with TRBJ1-1; possibly TRBD1 for D (6 bases). The CDR3 consists of 13 residues. Between the trimmed V and J ends, which lost 3 bases and 4 bases, there was a span of 9 bases. The germline gives CDR1 LGHDT, CDR2 YNNKEL (reference sequence).

The V call is TRBV21-1, the J call TRBJ2-1; TRBD1, the D gene given by the table, was not confirmed from the DNA. TRBV21-1 is a pseudogene segment. The CDR3 extends over 15 amino acids. Written as DNA, the CDR3 is TGTGCCAGCAGCTCCCCCCCCCAGCAGGGGAATGAGCAGTTCTTC. Amino acids: CASSSPPQQGNEQFF.

The J gene is TRBJ1-3, the V gene TRBV15; D unresolved. CDR1 and CDR2 from the germline V gene are LNHNV and YYDKDF (reference sequence). V was trimmed by 0 bases and J by 0 bases, leaving 12 bases between them. CDR3 length: 17 residues. CDR3: CATSRDRSASSGNTIYF. CDR3 sequence (DNA): TGTGCCACCAGCAGAGATCGTAGCGCATCCTCTGGAAACACCATATATTTT.

The chain couples TRBV9 to TRBJ2-3; D call uncertain. CDR3 length equals 18 residues. Germline CDR1 reads SGDLS; CDR2 reads YYNGEE. Between the trimmed V and J ends, which lost 0 bases and 0 bases, there was a span of 17 bases. As DNA, the CDR3 is TGTGCCAGCAGCGTAGCTCTGCGTCTCCGCCGAAGCACAGATACGCAGTATTTT. This codes for CASSVALRLRRSTDTQYF.

J is TRBJ1-2 and V is TRBV13; D might be TRBD1 (5 bases). V dropped 3 bases and J dropped 6 bases, with 17 bases sitting between them. The CDR3 sequence is 15 residues long. Germline CDR1 reads PRHDT; CDR2 reads FYEKMQ (reference sequence). In nucleotides, the CDR3 is TGTGCCAGCAGCTTTGGCCAGGGTGGAGGGAATGGCTACACCTTC. It specifies CASSFGQGGGNGYTF.